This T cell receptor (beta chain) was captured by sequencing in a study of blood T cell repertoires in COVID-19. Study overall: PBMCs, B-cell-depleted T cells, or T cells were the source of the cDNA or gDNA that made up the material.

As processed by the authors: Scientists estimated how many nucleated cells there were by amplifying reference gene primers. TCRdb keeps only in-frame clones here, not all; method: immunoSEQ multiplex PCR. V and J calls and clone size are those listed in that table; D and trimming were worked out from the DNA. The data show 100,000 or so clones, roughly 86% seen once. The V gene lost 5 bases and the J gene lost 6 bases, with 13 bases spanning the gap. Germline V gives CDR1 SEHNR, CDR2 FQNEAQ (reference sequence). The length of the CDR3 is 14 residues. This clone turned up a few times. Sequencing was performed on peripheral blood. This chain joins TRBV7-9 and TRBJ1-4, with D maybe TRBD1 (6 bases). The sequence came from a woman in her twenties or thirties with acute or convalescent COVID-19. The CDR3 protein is CASSRTGTYEKLFF. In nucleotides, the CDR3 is TGTGCCAGCAGCCGAACCGGGACATATGAAAAACTGTTTTTT. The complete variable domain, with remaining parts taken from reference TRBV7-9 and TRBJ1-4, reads DTGVSQNPRHKITKRGQNVTFRCDPISEHNRLYWYRQTLGQGPEFLTYFQNEAQLEKSRLLSDRFSAERPKGSFSTLEIQRTEQGDSAMYLCASSRTGTYEKLFFGSGTQLSVL.